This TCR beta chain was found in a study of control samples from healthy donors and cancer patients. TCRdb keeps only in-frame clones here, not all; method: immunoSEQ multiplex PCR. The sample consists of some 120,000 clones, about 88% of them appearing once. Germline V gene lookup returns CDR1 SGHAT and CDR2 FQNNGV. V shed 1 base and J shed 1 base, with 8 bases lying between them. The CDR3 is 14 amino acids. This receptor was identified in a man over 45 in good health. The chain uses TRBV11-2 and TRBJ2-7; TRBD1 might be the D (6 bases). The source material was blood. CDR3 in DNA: TGTGCCAGCAGCTTAGCAACAGGGTCCTACGAGCAGTACTTC. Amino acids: CASSLATGSYEQYF. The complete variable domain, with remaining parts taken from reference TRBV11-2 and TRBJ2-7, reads EAGVAQSPRYKIIEKRQSVAFWCNPISGHATLYWYQQILGQGPKLLIQFQNNGVVDDSQLPKDRFSAERLKGVDSTLKIQPAKLEDSAVYLCASSLATGSYEQYFGPGTRLTVT.